This entry is about one T cell receptor beta chain. Clones were sequenced by immunoSEQ multiplex PCR, and TCRdb holds only the in-frame ones, with some missing. The sample records about 150,000 clones, 78% being singletons. The sample comes from a study of blood T cell repertoires in COVID-19. Study in general: PBMCs, B-cell-depleted T cells, or T cells provided the cDNA or gDNA that made up the material.

V was pared by 0 bases and J by 5 bases, with 10 bases between. Germline CDR1 reads MNHEY; CDR2 reads SMNVEV (reference sequence). This CDR3 contains 14 residues. The gene calls are TRBV27 and TRBJ1-1; no firm D call. Sequencing was done on a sample of peripheral blood. The TCR was taken from a woman older than 75 with acute or convalescent COVID-19. The CDR3 DNA sequence: TGTGCCAGCAGTTTATCGGGAGGGAGTACTGAAGCTTTCTTT. It yields the protein CASSLSGGSTEAFF.